This T cell receptor beta chain was documented in a study of T cells in Graves' hyperthyroidism and ophthalmopathy (dated by TCRdb to between 2018 and 2021). Looking at the study overall: Peripheral blood samples were taken at the time of initial diagnosis, prior to any treatment. A discovery cohort of about 95 patients, roughly 45 with Graves' ophthalmopathy and approximately 55 with stable Graves' hyperthyroidism, was used to find distinguishing TCR V-J signatures. Prospective prediction of ophthalmopathy was tested in an independent validation cohort consisting of roughly 20 hyperthyroidism patients and some 16 patients who later progressed to ophthalmopathy. For training and testing, the approximately 92 patients in the discovery cohort were randomly divided in a 7:3 ratio. Thyroid tissue and blood T-cell repertoires from several Graves' hyperthyroidism patients were also compared in the study. Once sampling was done, hyperthyroidism patients were given methimazole at a starting dose of 30 mg daily, whereas ophthalmopathy patients were given high-dose intravenous methylprednisolone. TCR Vbeta CDR3 sequencing of roughly 140 peripheral blood samples (roughly 43 ophthalmopathy, over 70 hyperthyroidism and approximately 17 progressor patients) is reported in the paper. Paper-wide results and their limitations: A 13 V-J signature model separated ophthalmopathy from stable hyperthyroidism, with 87.88% sensitivity and 81% to 82% specificity in cross-validation and 80%/75% in testing. In validation, the model predicted progression to ophthalmopathy with approximately 71% sensitivity and less than 75% specificity, a median of around 6.6 months before onset. Sample size was not statistically predetermined, and investigators were not blinded to group allocation. Most expanded thyroid clonotypes (frequency above 0.001) were also detected in blood, suggesting blood repertoires may reflect thyroid immune responses.

As encoded in the germline V gene, CDR1 is SQVTM while CDR2 is ANQGSEA. Between the V and J ends, shortened by 3 bases and 5 bases respectively, the junction contains 8 bases. The CDR3 numbers 11 residues from cysteine through phenylalanine. Just the 33-base CDR3 DNA is kept, in frame starting at base 1. TCR beta CDR3 regions were amplified from RNA transcripts. A first-round RT-PCR of the TCR CDR3 used the HTBI primer set with the Qiagen OneStep RT-PCR kit. The libraries were constructed in a second round of multiplex PCR and then size-selected and purified. Sequencing of the libraries was done on an Illumina HiSeq2000 using paired-end 100 bp reads. Turning to the authors' computational methods: Raw data were processed with SOAPnuke, discarding reads with adapters, uncalled bases, mean Phred below 15, or no exact constant-primer or identifier match. COPE v1.2.5 was used to merge high-quality paired reads, and clonotypes were defined as unique nucleotide sequences. MiTCR v1.1 was used to align clonotypes to the IMGT TRBV, TRBD and TRBJ reference segments. Analysis was restricted to V-J combinations with a frequency above 0.0001, which covered 99.2% of repertoires. A TCS score was defined as the ratio between F50 (clonal expansion) and ExV (chaos), using BLOSUM62-based TCRdist between CDR3 peptides within each V-J. Welch's t-statistics and random forest reduced several hundred V-J features to some 14, which were used in a naive Bayes classifier (R e1071). TCRdb reanalyzed the raw reads on its own, using fastp at Q25 for trimming and MiXCR for clone calling, and kept in-frame beta chains. Rows merge per CDR3 protein into single entries with the most common DNA and genes. The V and J calls and clone size are TCRdb's, not the authors'. Recorded for this sample are about 380,000 distinct CDR3 sequences; roughly 13% of them occurred a single time. About a fifth of the sample goes to the ten largest clones.

Hyperthyroidism patients were aged 18 to 65 years and newly diagnosed, with disease duration of less than 2 months. Any patient with an uncontrolled infection, another autoimmune disease, pregnancy or lactation was excluded. Diagnoses relied on clinical symptoms, serum thyroxine and TRAb, thyroid ultrasound and orbital computed tomography. Blood from progressor patients was drawn when they were first diagnosed with hyperthyroidism, before any ophthalmopathy symptoms appeared. PBMCs were separated from approximately 10 ml of fresh peripheral blood using Ficoll-Paque density gradient centrifugation. Progressor patients were defined as those initially diagnosed with Graves' hyperthyroidism in whom ophthalmopathy developed during follow-up. Total RNA was extracted using Trizol reagent, and RNA quality was assessed on an Agilent 2100 Bioanalyzer. This clonotype has more than one count but fewer than ten. The antigen it binds to is not known. No qualities accompany the bases; no much larger clone lies one base away.

The chain is encoded by TRBV29-1 joined to TRBJ2-7; the D gene lacks a confident call. The TCR sequence derives from a young man with Graves' hyperthyroidism that later progressed to Graves' ophthalmopathy. Sample: blood. The CDR3: CSVEAPDEQYF. The DNA is TGCAGCGTTGAGGCCCCGGACGAGCAGTACTTC.